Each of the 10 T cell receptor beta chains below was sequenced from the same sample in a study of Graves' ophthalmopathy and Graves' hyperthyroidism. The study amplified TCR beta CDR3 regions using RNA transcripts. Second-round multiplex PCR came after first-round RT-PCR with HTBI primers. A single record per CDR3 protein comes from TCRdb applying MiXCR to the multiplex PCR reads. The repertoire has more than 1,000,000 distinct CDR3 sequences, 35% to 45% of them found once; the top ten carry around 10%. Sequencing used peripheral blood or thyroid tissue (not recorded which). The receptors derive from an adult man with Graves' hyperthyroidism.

Here the CDR3 reads CASSQAPWGSYEQYF. CDR3 nucleotides: TGTGCCAGCAGCCAAGCCCCTTGGGGCTCCTACGAGCAGTACTTC. The chain recombines TRBV12-3 or TRBV12-4 with TRBJ2-7, with unresolved D. This CDR3 has 15 amino acids. The V gene lost 6 bases and the J gene lost 0 bases, with 15 bases spanning the gap.

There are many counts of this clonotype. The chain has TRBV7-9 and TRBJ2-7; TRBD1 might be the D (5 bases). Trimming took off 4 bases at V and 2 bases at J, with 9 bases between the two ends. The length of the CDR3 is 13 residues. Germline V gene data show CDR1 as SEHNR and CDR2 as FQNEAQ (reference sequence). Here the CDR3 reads CASSSARAYEQYF. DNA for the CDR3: TGTGCCAGCAGCTCCGCCAGGGCCTACGAGCAGTACTTC.

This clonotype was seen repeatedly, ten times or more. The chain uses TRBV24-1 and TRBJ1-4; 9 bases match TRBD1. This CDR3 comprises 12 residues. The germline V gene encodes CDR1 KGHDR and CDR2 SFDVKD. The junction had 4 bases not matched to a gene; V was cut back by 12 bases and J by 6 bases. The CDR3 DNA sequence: TGTGCCGCCGGGGACAGGGATGAAAAACTGTTTTTT. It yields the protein CAAGDRDEKLFF.

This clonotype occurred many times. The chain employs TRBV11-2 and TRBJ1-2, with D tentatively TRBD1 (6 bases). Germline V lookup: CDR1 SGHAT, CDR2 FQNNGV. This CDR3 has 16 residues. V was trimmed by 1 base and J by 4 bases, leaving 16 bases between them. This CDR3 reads CASSLGSGGAGYGYTF. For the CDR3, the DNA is TGTGCCAGCAGCTTAGGTTCGGGGGGCGCGGGCTATGGCTACACCTTC.

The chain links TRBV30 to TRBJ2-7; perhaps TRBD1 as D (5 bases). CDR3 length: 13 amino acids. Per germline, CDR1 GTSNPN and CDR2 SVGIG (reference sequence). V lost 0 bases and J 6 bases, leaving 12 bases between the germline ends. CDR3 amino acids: CAWSVGAEFEQYF. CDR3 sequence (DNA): TGTGCCTGGAGTGTAGGGGCCGAATTCGAGCAGTACTTC.

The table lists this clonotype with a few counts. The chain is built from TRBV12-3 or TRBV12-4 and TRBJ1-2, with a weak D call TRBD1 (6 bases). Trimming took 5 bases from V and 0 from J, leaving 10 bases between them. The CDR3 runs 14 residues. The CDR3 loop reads CASSPWTANYGYTF. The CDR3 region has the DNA TGTGCCAGCAGTCCCTGGACAGCTAACTATGGCTACACCTTC.

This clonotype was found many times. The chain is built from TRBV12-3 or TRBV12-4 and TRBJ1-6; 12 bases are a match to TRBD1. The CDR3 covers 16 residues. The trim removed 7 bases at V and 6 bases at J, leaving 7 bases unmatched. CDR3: CASKKGQGAPNSPLHF. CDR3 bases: TGTGCCAGCAAGAAGGGACAGGGGGCGCCTAATTCACCCCTCCACTTT.

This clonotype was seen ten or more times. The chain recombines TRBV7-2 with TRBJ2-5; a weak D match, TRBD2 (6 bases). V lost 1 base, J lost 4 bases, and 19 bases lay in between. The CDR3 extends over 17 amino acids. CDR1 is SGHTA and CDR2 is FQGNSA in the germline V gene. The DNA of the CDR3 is TGTGCCAGCAGCTTAGGATGGCGGGGTGGTATAGGAGAGACCCAGTACTTC. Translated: CASSLGWRGGIGETQYF. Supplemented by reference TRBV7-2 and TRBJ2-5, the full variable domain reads GAGVSQSPSNKVTEKGKDVELRCDPISGHTALYWYRQSLGQGLEFLIYFQGNSAPDKSGLPSDRFSAERTGGSVSTLTIQRTQQEDSAVYLCASSLGWRGGIGETQYFGPGTRLLVL.

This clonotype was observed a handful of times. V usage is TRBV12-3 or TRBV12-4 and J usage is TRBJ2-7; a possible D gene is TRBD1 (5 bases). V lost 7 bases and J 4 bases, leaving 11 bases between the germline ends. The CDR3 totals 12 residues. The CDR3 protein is CASNQGGYEQYF. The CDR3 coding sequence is TGTGCCAGCAACCAGGGCGGATACGAGCAGTACTTC.

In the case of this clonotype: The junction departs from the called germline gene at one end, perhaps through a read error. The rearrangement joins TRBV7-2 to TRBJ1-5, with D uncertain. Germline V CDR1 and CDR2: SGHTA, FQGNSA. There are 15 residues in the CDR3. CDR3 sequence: CDSSLVDVSNQHQHF. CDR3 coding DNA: TGTGACAGCAGCTTAGTGGACGTTAGCAATCAGCACCAGCATTTT.